This TCR beta chain was documented in a study of blood T cell repertoires in COVID-19. Here immunoSEQ multiplex PCR was the method, and the copy in TCRdb shows in-frame clones only, minus some. The sample holds 150,000 or so clones, less than 90% seen once. The CDR3 covers 15 residues. Per the germline V gene, CDR1 is KGHSH and CDR2 is LQKENI. Trimming cost V 5 bases and J 0 bases, with 12 bases left between them. The specimen sequenced was peripheral blood. The receptor's source is a woman aged 70-85 years with acute or convalescent COVID-19. This chain links TRBV18 with TRBJ2-3; no clear D. CDR3 in amino acids: CASSGQETSTDTQYF. CDR3 nucleotide sequence: TGTGCCAGCTCAGGGCAAGAAACTAGCACAGATACGCAGTATTTT.